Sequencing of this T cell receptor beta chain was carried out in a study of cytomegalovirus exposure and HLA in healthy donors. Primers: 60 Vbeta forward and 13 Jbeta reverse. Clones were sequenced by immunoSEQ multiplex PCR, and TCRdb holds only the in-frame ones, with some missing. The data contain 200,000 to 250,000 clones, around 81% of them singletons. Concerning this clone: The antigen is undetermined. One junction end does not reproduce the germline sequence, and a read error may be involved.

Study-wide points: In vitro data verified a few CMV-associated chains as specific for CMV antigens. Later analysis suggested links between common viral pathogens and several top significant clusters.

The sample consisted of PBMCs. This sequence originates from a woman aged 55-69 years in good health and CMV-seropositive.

The CDR3 nucleotides are TGTACCAGCAGCCTAGAGACAGGTCTGAACACTGAAGCTTTCTTT. Protein sequence: CTSSLETGLNTEAFF. This rearrangement joins TRBV7-9 to TRBJ1-1, with D tentatively TRBD1 (6 bases). Germline CDR1 and CDR2: SEHNR and FQNEAQ (reference sequence). The CDR3 length is 15 residues.